The entry below gives a single T cell receptor (beta chain) sequence along with its context. Some clones are missing from TCRdb's copy, which holds only in-frame ones; the method was immunoSEQ multiplex PCR. This sample carries about 83,000 clones, about 95% of them seen once, and the ten largest clones take 0.85% to 1.2%. This sample was taken from a study of T cell changes during pregnancy in multiple sclerosis. Looked up from germline, CDR1 is LNHDA and CDR2 is SQIVND (reference sequence). The CDR3 length is 12 residues. The V end was cut by 5 bases, the J end by 1 base, with 3 bases between. The chain couples TRBV19 to TRBJ2-1; D gene ambiguous. The input for sequencing was peripheral blood, taken in the second trimester of pregnancy. This receptor was obtained from a female donor with multiple sclerosis, enrolled in a pregnancy study. In DNA form, the CDR3 reads TGTGCCAGTAGTCCGTCCTACAATGAGCAGTTCTTC. Protein product: CASSPSYNEQFF.